The 23 T cell receptor beta chains reported below all come from one sample, sequenced in a study of T-cell reconstitution after alpha-beta-depleted transplantation in children. Preparation of the TCRbeta library used unique molecular identifiers. TCRdb reprocessed the PCR reads via MiXCR and lists one record per CDR3 protein. In the table there are around 600,000 distinct CDR3 sequences, around 16% of which are singletons. The starting material was PBMCs from the stem cell graft donor, obtained from the stem cell graft. The receptors originated from a human donor who donated a stem cell graft to a child with acute myeloid leukemia.

This clonotype was detected ten times or more. The chain combines TRBV13 with TRBJ1-5, with unresolved D. The CDR3 is 13 amino acids. Germline assignment: CDR1 PRHDT and CDR2 FYEKMQ (reference sequence). Trimming left V 5 bases short and J 3 bases short, with 8 bases between. CDR3 sequence (DNA): TGTGCCAGCAGCCCCGGTTACAATCAGCCCCAGCATTTT. This gives the protein CASSPGYNQPQHF.

The chain links TRBV20-1 to TRBJ2-4; possible D gene TRBD1, 7 bases. V gave up 6 bases and J gave up 1 base, with 22 bases separating them. The CDR3 has 17 residues. Germline V lookup: CDR1 DFQATT, CDR2 SNEGSKA (reference sequence). The CDR3 coding sequence is TGCAGTGCCCCCCCCGACAGGGAAGGGGGGGCCAAAAACATTCAGTACTTC. Amino acid sequence: CSAPPDREGGAKNIQYF.

This clonotype has only a few counts. The chain carries TRBV7-2 and TRBJ2-3, with unresolved D. Trimming took off 3 bases at V and 2 bases at J, with 9 bases between the two ends. CDR1 and CDR2 (germline): SGHTA, FQGNSA. The CDR3 is 14 residues long. DNA of the CDR3: TGTGCCAGCAGCTTGAGACGGACCACAGATACGCAGTATTTT. Amino acid sequence: CASSLRRTTDTQYF.

V gene TRBV10-3 combines with J gene TRBJ2-7; 9 bases align to TRBD2. Germline values: CDR1 ENHRY, CDR2 SYGVKD. V lost 6 bases and J lost 6; bases outside the gene matches: 9. The CDR3 runs 14 residues. The CDR3, as DNA: TGTGCCATCAGCGTAGCGGGGGTCGCGTCCGAGCAGTACGTC. Encoded protein: CAISVAGVASEQYV.

This clonotype was picked up a small number of times. The V and J genes are TRBV12-3 or TRBV12-4 and TRBJ1-2; D is undetermined. CDR3 length equals 13 residues. V was clipped by 1 base and J by 8 bases, with 11 bases between them. The CDR3 sequence: CASSLEFTGGYTF. CDR3 nucleotide sequence: TGTGCCAGCAGTTTAGAATTCACTGGGGGCTACACCTTC.

This clonotype was picked up a small number of times. V and J are TRBV25-1 and TRBJ1-2; possibly TRBD1 for D (5 bases). The germline CDR1 and CDR2 sequences are MGHDK and SYGVNS. Trimming stripped 5 bases from V and 6 bases from J, with 13 bases between. The CDR3 consists of 13 residues. The CDR3 sequence is CASSRDFDNGYTF. The DNA for the CDR3 is TGTGCCAGCAGTAGGGACTTCGACAATGGCTACACCTTC.

This clonotype was observed at least ten times. The chain has TRBV20-1 and TRBJ2-5; unclear D gene. The V and J ends lost 3 bases and 1 base respectively, with 9 bases between them. The CDR3 totals 13 residues. Per germline, CDR1 DFQATT and CDR2 SNEGSKA (reference sequence). CDR3 coding DNA: TGCAGTGCTAGCTCCGGGTCCCAAGAGACCCAGTACTTC. Translation gives CSASSGSQETQYF.

This clonotype was counted only a few times. V and J are TRBV20-1 and TRBJ2-7; 8 nucleotides agree with TRBD1. The CDR3 contains 14 residues. Germline values: CDR1 DFQATT, CDR2 SNEGSKA (reference sequence). Trimming removed 5 bases from V and 4 bases from J; junction bases left unmatched: 10. The CDR3: CSAATGQGRYEQYV. The CDR3 region has the DNA TGCAGTGCTGCCACAGGACAGGGAAGGTACGAGCAGTACGTC.

The chain has TRBV7-2 and TRBJ2-6; D tentatively reads TRBD1 or TRBD2 (5 bases each). The V and J ends lost 9 bases and 2 bases respectively, with 20 bases between them. Germline CDR1 is SGHTA and CDR2 is FQGNSA. The CDR3 covers 17 residues. The CDR3 DNA is TGTGCCAGTAACCCTCTGTCGGGGCTCGCTGGGGCCAACGTCCTGACTTTC. Residues: CASNPLSGLAGANVLTF.

On this clonotype itself: A much more abundant neighbour one base away suggests this may be a read error. The V and J genes are TRBV15 and TRBJ1-5; D is unclear. The ends were cut back, 1 base at V and 7 bases at J, with 14 bases in the middle. The germline V gene has CDR1 LNHNV and CDR2 YYDKDF (reference sequence). The CDR3 is 15 amino acids. The CDR3 DNA is TGTGCCACCAGCAGAGGGTCTTTGATCGGCCAGCCCCAGCATTTT. Protein sequence: CATSRGSLIGQPQHF.

V gene TRBV5-4 combines with J gene TRBJ2-5; TRBD1 agrees at 7 bases. CDR1 and CDR2 from the germline V gene are SGHNT and YYREEE (reference sequence). The CDR3 sequence is 15 residues long. Losses at the gene ends were 3 bases for V and 5 bases for J; bases not matched to a gene: 10. The CDR3 loop is CASSSVTGDGETQYF. The CDR3 DNA sequence: TGTGCCAGCAGCTCAGTTACAGGGGATGGGGAGACCCAGTACTTC.

This rearrangement joins TRBV4-2 to TRBJ2-1; 7 nucleotides align to TRBD1. The CDR3 is 15 residues long. Germline-derived CDR1 and CDR2 are LGHNA and YNFKEQ. Trimming took 0 bases from V and 5 from J; bases not matched to a gene: 4. CDR3 coding DNA: TGTGCCAGCAGCCAAGATAGGGGGCCGAACAATGAGCAGTTCTTC. This gives the protein CASSQDRGPNNEQFF.

In this sample, this clonotype turned up many times. The chain uses TRBV20-1 and TRBJ1-6, with no clear D. Germline V gene lookup returns CDR1 DFQATT and CDR2 SNEGSKA (reference sequence). The CDR3 is 13 residues long. V lost 3 bases and J 6 bases, leaving 9 bases between the germline ends. The CDR3 bases are TGCAGTGCTAGCCAGTCAGTTAATTCACCCCTCCACTTT. This gives the protein CSASQSVNSPLHF.

This clonotype was counted at least ten times. The V and J genes are TRBV29-1 and TRBJ1-1; D remains unclear. This CDR3 contains 13 residues. Germline CDR1 reads SQVTM; CDR2 reads ANQGSEA. CDR3 protein: CTHSRGVNTEAFF. DNA of the CDR3: TGCACCCACTCGCGTGGGGTGAACACTGAAGCTTTCTTT. The full variable domain, rest sourced from reference TRBV29-1 and TRBJ1-1, is SAVISQKPSRDICQRGTSLTIQCQVDSQVTMMFWYRQQPGQSLTLIATANQGSEATYESGFVIDKFPISRPNLTFSTLTVSNMSPEDSSIYLCTHSRGVNTEAFFGQGTRLTVV.

The CDR3 here is CASSLGTSETGELFF. Here the CDR3 DNA reads TGCGCCAGCAGCTTGGGGACTAGCGAGACCGGGGAGCTGTTTTTT. The chain links TRBV5-1 to TRBJ2-2, with 9 positions matching TRBD2. CDR1 SGHRS and CDR2 YFSETQ come from the germline V gene. The V and J ends lost 0 bases and 5 bases, in that order; junction bases with no gene match: 2. CDR3 size: 15 residues.

The chain combines TRBV20-1 with TRBJ2-1; 11 positions agree with TRBD1. The CDR3 is made up of 13 amino acids. The V gene's germline CDR1 is DFQATT and CDR2 SNEGSKA (reference sequence). The CDR3 is CSVRDRGFNEQFF. The CDR3, as DNA: TGCAGCGTCCGGGACAGGGGGTTCAATGAGCAGTTCTTC.

This clonotype has just a few counts. The V call is TRBV28, the J call TRBJ2-2, with no clear D. This CDR3 has 15 amino acids. The V end lost 2 bases, the J end lost 0 bases, and 7 bases lay between the germline ends. Germline V gene data show CDR1 as MDHEN and CDR2 as SYDVKM. The CDR3 sequence: CASSLPGSNTGELFF. Here the CDR3 DNA reads TGTGCCAGCAGTTTACCAGGTTCGAACACCGGGGAGCTGTTTTTT.

Only a few counts were recorded for this clonotype. The chain has TRBV30 and TRBJ2-6; tentative D call: TRBD2 (5 bases). Germline CDR1 is GTSNPN and CDR2 is SVGIG (reference sequence). Trimming took off 7 bases at V and 2 bases at J, with 18 bases between the two ends. The CDR3 runs to 16 residues. The CDR3 region has the DNA TGTGCCTCCTCCACTTACGGACTGGCTGGGGCCAACGTCCTGACTTTC. This gives the protein CASSTYGLAGANVLTF.

This clonotype was counted at least ten times. This sequence joins TRBV4-2 and TRBJ1-1; maybe TRBD1 (5 bases). Germline values: CDR1 LGHNA, CDR2 YNFKEQ. The length of the CDR3 is 11 residues. V lost 4 bases and J 11 bases, leaving 11 bases between the germline ends. The CDR3 here is CASSRGRAAFF. CDR3 DNA: TGTGCCAGCAGCCGGGGACGAGCGGCTTTCTTT.

This chain joins TRBV6-1 and TRBJ2-3; 12 bases fit TRBD2. Germline-derived CDR1 and CDR2 are MNHNS and SASEGT. The length of the CDR3 is 17 residues. Trimming cost V 2 bases and J 4 bases; bases outside gene matches: 7. The DNA for the CDR3 is TGTGCCAGCAGTGAAATTCCGGCTAGCGGGGGGGCAGATACGCAGTATTTT. It yields the protein CASSEIPASGGADTQYF.

V is TRBV29-1 and J is TRBJ2-1; maybe TRBD1 (6 bases). V was cut by 4 bases and J by 7 bases, with 14 bases left in between. CDR1 and CDR2 from the germline V gene are SQVTM and ANQGSEA. This CDR3 has 13 amino acids. For the CDR3, the DNA is TGCAGCGTTGGTCAGGGGTCTCTGAATGAGCAGTTCTTC. Its protein product is CSVGQGSLNEQFF.

This clonotype has only a few counts. The J gene is TRBJ2-6, the V gene TRBV12-3 or TRBV12-4, with a possible D match to TRBD2 (6 bases). This CDR3 contains 15 residues. V lost 4 bases, J lost 2 bases, and 9 bases lay in between. The CDR3 nucleotides are TGTGCCAGCAGTTCTCTAGCGACTGGGGCCAACGTCCTGACTTTC. This codes for CASSSLATGANVLTF.

The chain employs TRBV11-1 and TRBJ2-4; 11 bases map to TRBD1. The CDR3 runs to 18 residues. Looked up from germline, CDR1 is SGHAT and CDR2 is FQDESV (reference sequence). Trimming cost V 4 bases and J 0 bases; bases outside gene matches: 8. CDR3 sequence reads: CASSYGQGAVLAKNIQYF. The CDR3 coding sequence is TGTGCCAGCAGCTACGGACAGGGGGCCGTTCTAGCCAAAAACATTCAGTACTTC. Filled out from reference TRBV11-1 and TRBJ2-4, the complete variable domain reads EAEVAQSPRYKITEKSQAVAFWCDPISGHATLYWYRQILGQGPELLVQFQDESVVDDSQLPKDRFSAERLKGVDSTLKIQPAELGDSAMYLCASSYGQGAVLAKNIQYFGAGTRLSVL.